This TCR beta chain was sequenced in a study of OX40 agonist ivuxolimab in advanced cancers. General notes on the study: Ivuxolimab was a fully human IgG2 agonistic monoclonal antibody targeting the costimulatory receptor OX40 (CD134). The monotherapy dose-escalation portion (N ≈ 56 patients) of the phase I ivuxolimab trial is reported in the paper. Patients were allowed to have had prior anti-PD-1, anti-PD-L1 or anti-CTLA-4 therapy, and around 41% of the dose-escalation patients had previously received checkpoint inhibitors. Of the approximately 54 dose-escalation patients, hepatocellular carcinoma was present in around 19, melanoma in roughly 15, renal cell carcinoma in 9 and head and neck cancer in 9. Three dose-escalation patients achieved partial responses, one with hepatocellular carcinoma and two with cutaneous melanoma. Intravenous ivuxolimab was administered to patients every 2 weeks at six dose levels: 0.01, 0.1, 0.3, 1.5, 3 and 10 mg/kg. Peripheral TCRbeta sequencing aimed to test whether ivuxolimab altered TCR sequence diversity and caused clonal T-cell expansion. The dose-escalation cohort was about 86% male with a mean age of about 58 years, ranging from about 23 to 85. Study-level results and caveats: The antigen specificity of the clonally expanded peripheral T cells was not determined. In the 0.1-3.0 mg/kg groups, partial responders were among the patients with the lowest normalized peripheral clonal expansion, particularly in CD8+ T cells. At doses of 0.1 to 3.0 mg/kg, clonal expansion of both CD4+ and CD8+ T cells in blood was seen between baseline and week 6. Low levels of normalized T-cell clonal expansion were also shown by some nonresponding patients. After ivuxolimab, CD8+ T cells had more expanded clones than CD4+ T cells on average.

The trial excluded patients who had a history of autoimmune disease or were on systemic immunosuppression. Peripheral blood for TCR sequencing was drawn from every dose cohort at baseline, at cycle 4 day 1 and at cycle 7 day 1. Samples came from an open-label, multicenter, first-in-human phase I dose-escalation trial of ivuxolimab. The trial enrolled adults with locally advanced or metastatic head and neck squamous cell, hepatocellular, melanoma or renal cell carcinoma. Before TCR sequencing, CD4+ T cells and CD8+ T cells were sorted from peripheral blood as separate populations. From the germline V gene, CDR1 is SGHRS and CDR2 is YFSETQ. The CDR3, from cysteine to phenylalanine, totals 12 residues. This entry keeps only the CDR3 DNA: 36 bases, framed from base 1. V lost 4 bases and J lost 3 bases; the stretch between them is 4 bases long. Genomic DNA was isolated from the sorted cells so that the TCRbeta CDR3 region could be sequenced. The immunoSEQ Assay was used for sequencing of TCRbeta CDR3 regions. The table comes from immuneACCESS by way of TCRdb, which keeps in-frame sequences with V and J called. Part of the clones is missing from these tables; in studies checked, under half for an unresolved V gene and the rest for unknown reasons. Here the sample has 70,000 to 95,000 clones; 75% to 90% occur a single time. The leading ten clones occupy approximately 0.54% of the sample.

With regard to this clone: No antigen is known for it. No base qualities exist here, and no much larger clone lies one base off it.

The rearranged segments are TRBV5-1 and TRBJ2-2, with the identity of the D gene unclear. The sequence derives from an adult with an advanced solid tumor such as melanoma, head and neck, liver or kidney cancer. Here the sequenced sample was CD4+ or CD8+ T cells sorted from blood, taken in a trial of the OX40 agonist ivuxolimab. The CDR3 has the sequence CASSADTGELFF. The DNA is TGCGCCAGCAGCGCGGACACCGGGGAGCTGTTTTTT.